What follows are 15 T cell receptor beta chains derived from one specimen sequenced in a study of blood T cell repertoires in COVID-19. Repertoires were generated with immunoSEQ multiplex PCR, while TCRdb's copy carries only in-frame clones and drops some. The sample comprises fewer than 250,000 clones, about 83% of which are singletons, and 5.5% to 6.5% rests with the top ten. Sequencing was carried out using peripheral blood. The receptors here all came from a woman of 80 years or more with COVID-19, enrolled during active disease.

This clone was detected a few times. This rearrangement joins TRBV7-9 to TRBJ1-4; maybe TRBD1 (5 bases). Germline V gene sequence: CDR1 SEHNR, CDR2 FQNEAQ (reference sequence). Deletions cut 5 bases from V and 10 bases from J, with 17 bases between. The CDR3 is made up of 14 amino acids. CDR3 protein: CASSPDKPGAKLFF. For the CDR3, the DNA is TGTGCCAGCAGCCCGGACAAGCCAGGTGCAAAACTGTTTTTT. Full variable domain (missing parts from reference TRBV7-9 and TRBJ1-4): DTGVSQNPRHKITKRGQNVTFRCDPISEHNRLYWYRQTLGQGPEFLTYFQNEAQLEKSRLLSDRFSAERPKGSFSTLEIQRTEQGDSAMYLCASSPDKPGAKLFFGSGTQLSVL.

This clone was recorded once. The rearrangement links TRBV7-8 to TRBJ1-1; 7 nucleotides agree with TRBD1. The CDR3 is made up of 11 amino acids. The ends lost 5 bases at V and 7 bases at J; junction bases unmatched: 1. Germline V gene lookup returns CDR1 SGHVS and CDR2 FQNEAQ. DNA of the CDR3: TGTGCCAGCAGCCGGGACAGTGAAGCTTTCTTT. This translates into CASSRDSEAFF.

This sequence joins TRBV5-8 and TRBJ2-5; the match to TRBD1 covers 8 bases. Trimming took 4 bases from V and 5 from J; bases not matched to a gene: 1. CDR3 length: 12 residues. Per the germline V gene, CDR1 is SGHTS and CDR2 is YDEGEE. CDR3 protein: CASSPGGETQYF. The DNA of the CDR3 is TGTGCCAGCAGCCCAGGGGGCGAGACCCAGTACTTC.

The V and J genes are TRBV5-5 and TRBJ2-7, with a weak D call TRBD2 (6 bases). Germline loops: CDR1 SGHKS, CDR2 YYEKEE (reference sequence). The length of the CDR3 is 15 residues. V gave up 1 base and J gave up 0 bases, with 11 bases separating them. The DNA of the CDR3 is TGTGCCAGCAGCTTGATAGCGGCTAGCTCCTACGAGCAGTACTTC. It encodes CASSLIAASSYEQYF.

This chain joins TRBV5-1 and TRBJ1-6, with TRBD1 matching 8 bases. The CDR3 consists of 15 residues. CDR1 and CDR2 from the germline V gene are SGHRS and YFSETQ. J was trimmed by 7 bases and V by 1 base; bases with no gene match: 4. The chain's CDR3 is CASSLIQGANSPLHF. The CDR3 region has the DNA TGCGCCAGCAGCTTGATTCAGGGGGCGAATTCACCCCTCCACTTT.

The chain has TRBV15 and TRBJ2-4; D perhaps matches TRBD2 (7 bases). The germline V gene has CDR1 LNHNV and CDR2 YYDKDF (reference sequence). V dropped 3 bases and J dropped 0 bases, with 18 bases sitting between them. The CDR3 is 18 amino acids. CDR3 DNA sequence: TGTGCCACCAGCAGGGGGGGGGCAGATCTACTAGCCAAAAACATTCAGTACTTC. Translated: CATSRGGADLLAKNIQYF.

This chain connects TRBV7-2 to TRBJ1-1, with 7 bases that match TRBD1. The CDR3 length is 16 residues. Germline CDR1 is SGHTA and CDR2 is FQGNSA. V lost 1 base, J lost 4 bases, and 9 bases stayed unmatched. CDR3 in amino acids: CASSLVGTAFRTEAFF. The DNA of the CDR3 is TGTGCCAGCAGCTTAGTGGGGACAGCTTTTCGCACTGAAGCTTTCTTT.

The chain joins TRBV6-5 to TRBJ2-7, with D tentatively TRBD2 (6 bases). CDR1 is MNHEY and CDR2 is SVGAGI in the germline V gene. This CDR3 spans 14 amino acids. The V end was cut by 4 bases, the J end by 3 bases, with 13 bases between. The CDR3 reads CASSSSGLHYEQYF. The DNA of the CDR3 is TGTGCCAGCAGTTCATCGGGACTCCACTACGAGCAGTACTTC.

This clone was seen only once. V and J are TRBV5-1 and TRBJ2-2; possible D gene TRBD2, 6 bases. Germline CDR1 reads SGHRS; CDR2 reads YFSETQ. CDR3 length: 13 residues. V was clipped by 4 bases and J by 6 bases, with 10 bases between them. CDR3 in amino acids: CASSTGLPGELFF. In DNA form, the CDR3 reads TGCGCCAGCAGCACGGGACTCCCCGGGGAGCTGTTTTTT.

This clone was counted only a few times. The V and J genes are TRBV25-1 and TRBJ1-6; 10 bases fit TRBD1. With 3 bases clipped from V and 9 bases from J, the junction kept 11 bases outside the gene matches. CDR3 length equals 17 residues. CDR1 is MGHDK, CDR2 SYGVNS, per germline. This chain's CDR3 is CASSEWGTGANSSPLHF. The CDR3 bases are TGTGCCAGCAGTGAGTGGGGGACAGGGGCGAATTCTTCACCCCTCCACTTT. The full variable domain, with the rest looked up from reference TRBV25-1 and TRBJ1-6, is EADIYQTPRYLVIGTGKKITLECSQTMGHDKMYWYQQDPGMELHLIHYSYGVNSTEKGDLSSESTVSRIRTEHFPLTLESARPSHTSQYLCASSEWGTGANSSPLHFGNGTRLTVT.

V and J are TRBV10-2 and TRBJ2-4; tentative D call: TRBD1 (5 bases). The CDR3 is made up of 13 amino acids. CDR1 is WSHSY and CDR2 is SAAADI in the germline V gene. Deletions cut 11 bases from V and 1 base from J, with 12 bases between. CDR3 sequence reads: CAETAGAKNIQYF. Here the CDR3 DNA reads TGCGCCGAGACAGCCGGCGCCAAAAACATTCAGTACTTC.

This clone was counted between two and nine times. The genes are TRBV5-1 and TRBJ2-1, with a weak D call TRBD1 (6 bases). The CDR3 is 15 residues long. Germline CDR1 and CDR2: SGHRS and YFSETQ. Trimming shortened V by 0 bases and J by 5 bases, and 12 bases separated the two germline ends. The CDR3, as DNA: TGCGCCAGCAGCTTGGAGGTGACAGGTCACAATGAGCAGTTCTTC. Protein: CASSLEVTGHNEQFF.

A remark on this clone: A read error may produce the germline difference seen at one junction end. The chain couples TRBV7-7 to TRBJ2-3, with 9 nucleotides matching TRBD1. The CDR3 extends over 15 amino acids. CDR1 and CDR2 from the germline V gene are SSHAT and FNYEAQ (reference sequence). CDR3 sequence (DNA): TGTGCTAGCAGCTTAGGGGGGACAGGGACAGATACGCAGTATTTT. This codes for CASSLGGTGTDTQYF.

The CDR3 region is CASSLSGVRGYTF. In nucleotides, the CDR3 is TGTGCCAGCAGCTTAAGCGGGGTGAGAGGCTACACCTTC. The V gene is TRBV13, the J gene TRBJ1-2; no reliable D call. Trimming cost V 2 bases and J 8 bases, with 12 bases left between them. The CDR3 spans 13 residues. Germline CDR1 reads PRHDT; CDR2 reads FYEKMQ (reference sequence).

This rearrangement joins TRBV5-4 to TRBJ1-4; D is perhaps TRBD1 (5 bases). Germline V CDR1 and CDR2: SGHNT, YYREEE (reference sequence). CDR3 length: 13 amino acids. V lost 6 bases and J 7 bases, leaving 13 bases between the germline ends. This CDR3 is CASKPRGGEKLFF. In DNA form, the CDR3 reads TGTGCCAGCAAACCCCGCGGGGGTGAAAAACTGTTTTTT.